These T cell receptor beta chains were read from a single sample in a study of T cell repertoires in cytomegalovirus infection. TCRdb processed the reads anew with MiXCR; each CDR3 protein has one entry. The table lists 150,000 to 200,000 distinct CDR3 sequences, roughly 14% of them singletons, with 27% in the top ten. Sequencing used PBMCs. The receptors were sampled from a human donor in good health (CMV status not recorded). Some clones in this sample may be carry-over from other donors' samples. Both conserved end residues are part of each CDR3. A D gene is named only where the DNA matches it firmly. A row's size may be missing; if present it is once, few, many or a size class.

V,size,D,J,CDR3,DNA
TRBV28,many,TRBD2,TRBJ2-2,CASSRASGGGKTGELFF,TGTGCCAGCAGTCGGGCTAGCGGGGGGGGAAAAACCGGGGAGCTGTTTTTT
TRBV6-5,-,TRBD2,TRBJ2-1,CASSPASGSNNEQFF,TGTGCCAGCAGTCCTGCTAGCGGGAGTAACAATGAGCAGTTCTTC
TRBV20-1,-,-,TRBJ2-2,CSARDRGNTGELFF,TGCAGTGCTAGAGACCGGGGGAACACCGGGGAGCTGTTTTTT
TRBV5-4,many,-,TRBJ2-3,CASSSGGASTDTQYF,TGTGCCAGCAGCTCTGGCGGAGCTAGCACAGATACGCAGTATTTT
TRBV12-3/TRBV12-4,many,-,TRBJ2-5,CATQGTQGGTQYF,TGTGCCACTCAAGGGACCCAGGGAGGGACCCAGTACTTC
TRBV7-9,-,-,TRBJ2-6,CASSGESGVSGANVLTF,TGTGCCAGCAGCGGAGAGAGTGGGGTTTCTGGGGCCAACGTCCTGACTTTC
TRBV29-1,many,-,TRBJ2-3,CSGEGLVTDTQYF,TGCAGCGGCGAGGGCCTTGTCACAGATACGCAGTATTTT
TRBV29-1,-,TRBD2,TRBJ2-2,CSVAPSGIGELFF,TGCAGCGTTGCTCCTAGCGGGATTGGGGAGCTGTTTTTT
TRBV29-1,few,TRBD2,TRBJ2-7,CSVVASGGYEQYF,TGCAGCGTAGTGGCTAGCGGGGGTTACGAGCAGTACTTC
TRBV7-8,many,-,TRBJ2-5,CASRSTGLGQGQETQYF,TGTGCCAGCAGGTCGACTGGTTTAGGGCAGGGACAAGAGACCCAGTACTTC
TRBV25-1,many,-,TRBJ1-5,CASSDSRASTNQPQHF,TGTGCCAGCAGTGACTCCCGGGCCTCCACTAATCAGCCCCAGCATTTT
TRBV7-9,few,-,TRBJ1-1,CASSLAAGADTEAFF,TGTGCCAGCAGCTTAGCGGCGGGGGCTGACACTGAAGCTTTCTTT
TRBV24-1,few,TRBD1,TRBJ2-7,CATSDHRDRGTYEQYF,TGTGCCACCAGTGACCACCGGGACAGGGGTACCTACGAGCAGTACTTC
TRBV7-3,many,TRBD1,TRBJ2-7,CASSPSRGQGAAEQYF,TGTGCCAGCAGCCCCTCTAGAGGACAGGGGGCTGCAGAGCAGTACTTC
TRBV10-2,-,TRBD1,TRBJ1-2,CASKSTGEGYGYTF,TGCGCCAGCAAAAGTACAGGGGAGGGGTATGGCTACACCTTC
TRBV19,few,-,TRBJ2-6,CATSTRQSTSKVLTF,TGTGCCACTAGTACCCGACAGTCTACGTCCAAAGTCCTGACTTTC
TRBV7-2,-,-,TRBJ2-7,CASTQGPWSYEQYF,TGTGCCAGCACCCAAGGTCCTTGGTCCTACGAGCAGTACTTC
TRBV7-2,many,-,TRBJ1-3,CASSFQSGNTIYF,TGTGCCAGCAGCTTTCAATCTGGAAACACCATATATTTT
TRBV5-4,many,-,TRBJ1-5,CASSPGREQPQHF,TGTGCCAGCAGCCCCGGGAGGGAGCAGCCCCAGCATTTT